This entry features one T cell receptor beta chain sequence. Germline CDR1 and CDR2: SGHNT and YYREEE (reference sequence). The CDR3 runs to 16 residues. Trimming left V 2 bases short and J 4 bases short, with 15 bases between. The PCR was carried out with 60 Vbeta primers and 13 Jbeta primers. TCRdb keeps only in-frame clones here, not all; method: immunoSEQ multiplex PCR. The data contain some 76,000 clones, around two thirds of them singletons. The source of the sample is a study of cytomegalovirus exposure and HLA in healthy donors. Study-wide background: Among around 200 million T cells, an earlier analysis found 117 million unique TCR beta sequences.

The rearrangement joins TRBV5-4 to TRBJ2-2; D is perhaps TRBD1 (6 bases). The receptor's source is a man aged 60 to 75 in good health and CMV-seropositive. The sample was PBMCs. CDR3 bases: TGTGCCAGCAGCTTTTTCAGCAGGGGTCCCACCGGGGAGCTGTTTTTT. Amino acids: CASSFFSRGPTGELFF. The full variable domain, in which reference TRBV5-4 and TRBJ2-2 provide the parts outside the CDR3, is ETGVTQSPTHLIKTRGQQVTLRCSSQSGHNTVSWYQQALGQGPQFIFQYYREEENGRGNFPPRFSGLQFPNYSSELNVNALELDDSALYLCASSFFSRGPTGELFFGEGSRLTVL.